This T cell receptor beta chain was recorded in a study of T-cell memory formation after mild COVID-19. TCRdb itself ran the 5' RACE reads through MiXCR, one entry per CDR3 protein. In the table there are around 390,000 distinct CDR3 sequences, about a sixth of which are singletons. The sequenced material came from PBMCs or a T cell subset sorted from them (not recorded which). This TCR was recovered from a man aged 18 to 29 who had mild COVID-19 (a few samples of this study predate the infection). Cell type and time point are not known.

DNA of the CDR3: TGTGCCACCCACGGCCTAAACTACACAGATACGCAGTATTTT. Translated: CATHGLNYTDTQYF. The rearrangement links TRBV24-1 to TRBJ2-3; D remains unclear. The CDR3 is 14 amino acids. From germline, CDR1 is KGHDR and CDR2 SFDVKD. Trimming pared 9 bases from V and 2 bases from J, leaving 14 bases between.